Shown below are 2 T cell receptor beta chains from a single sample sequenced in a study of T cells after yellow fever vaccination (dated by TCRdb to between 2018 and 2021). The library was produced with 5' RACE. The instrument was an Illumina HiSeq 2500. TCRdb passed the public sequencing reads through fastp at Q25 and MiXCR, retaining productive beta sequences. Rows matching on CDR3 protein sequence are summarized as one entry with the most common DNA and genes. In all, the sample holds a few hundred thousand distinct CDR3 sequences, and 7.5% to 9% of those were seen once. More than 15% of the sample comes from the top ten. This specimen's treatment or condition label, per the study, means: live attenuated yellow fever vaccine strain. Sequenced material: PBMCs, taken on the day of the first yellow fever vaccination. The receptor set was obtained from a man younger than 35 who received the YFV17D yellow fever vaccine.

This clonotype was picked up many times. The gene calls are TRBV18 and TRBJ2-1; D gene unclear. The CDR3 sequence is 14 residues long. The germline gives CDR1 KGHSH, CDR2 LQKENI. The V end was cut by 3 bases, the J end by 6 bases, with 12 bases between. The DNA of the CDR3 is TGTGCCAGCTCACCTTCGTACAGTACCAATGAGCAGTTCTTC. This translates into CASSPSYSTNEQFF.

The rearrangement links TRBV4-2 to TRBJ1-5; 11 nucleotides match TRBD1. CDR3 size: 15 residues. Germline trimming cut 4 bases from V and 5 bases from J; bases unmatched to any gene: 4. Per the germline V gene, CDR1 is LGHNA and CDR2 is YNFKEQ. The CDR3 DNA follows: TGTGCCAGCAGCCCGGACAGGGGGCGGCATCAGCCCCAGCATTTT. Protein product: CASSPDRGRHQPQHF.